This TCR beta chain comes out of a study of blood T cell repertoires in COVID-19. Study information: Researchers got acute and convalescent COVID-19 samples from the United States, Italy and Spain. Sample material is recorded as cDNA or gDNA derived from T cells, B-cell-depleted T cells, or PBMCs.

In the source study's methods: Nucleated cell number was recorded as an estimate derived from reference gene primer amplification. Sequencing used immunoSEQ multiplex PCR; TCRdb keeps in-frame clones, though not all of them. V, J and clone size are taken as reported in that table, and D and trimming were inferred from the DNA itself. The data hold 70,000 to 85,000 clones, with more than 70% observed a single time. This clone was seen more than once but under ten times. J lost 3 bases, V lost 5 bases, and 7 bases had no gene match. The CDR3 consists of 15 residues. Germline V lookup: CDR1 LNHDA, CDR2 SQIVND (reference sequence).

The chain links TRBV19 to TRBJ2-3; 8 bases are shared with TRBD2. The source material was peripheral blood. The source of this sequence is a man in his 70s with active or convalescent COVID-19. CDR3 residues: CASSSGLVRTDTQYF. The CDR3 DNA is TGTGCCAGTAGTTCGGGACTAGTCCGTACAGATACGCAGTATTTT.